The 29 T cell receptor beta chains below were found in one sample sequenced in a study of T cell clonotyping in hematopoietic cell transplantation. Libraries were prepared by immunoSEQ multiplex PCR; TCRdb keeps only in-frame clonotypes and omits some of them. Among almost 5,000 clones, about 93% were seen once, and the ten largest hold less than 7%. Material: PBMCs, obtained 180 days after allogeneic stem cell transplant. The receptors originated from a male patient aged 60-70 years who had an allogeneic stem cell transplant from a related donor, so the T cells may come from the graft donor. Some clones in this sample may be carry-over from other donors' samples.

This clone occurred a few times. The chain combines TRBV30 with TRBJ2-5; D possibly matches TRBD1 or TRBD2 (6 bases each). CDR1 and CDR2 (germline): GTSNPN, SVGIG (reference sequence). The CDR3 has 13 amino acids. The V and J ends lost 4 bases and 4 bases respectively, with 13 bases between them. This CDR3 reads CAWKLGGVETQYF. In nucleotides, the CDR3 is TGTGCCTGGAAATTGGGGGGCGTAGAGACCCAGTACTTC.

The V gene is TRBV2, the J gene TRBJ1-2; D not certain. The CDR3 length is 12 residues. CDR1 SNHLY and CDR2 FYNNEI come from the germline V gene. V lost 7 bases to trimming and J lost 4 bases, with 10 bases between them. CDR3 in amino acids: CASIWGFYGYTF. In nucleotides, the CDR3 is TGTGCCAGCATTTGGGGATTCTATGGCTACACCTTC. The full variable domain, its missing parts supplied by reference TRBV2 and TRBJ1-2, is EPEVTQTPSHQVTQMGQEVILRCVPISNHLYFYWYRQILGQKVEFLVSFYNNEISEKSEIFDDQFSVERPDGSNFTLKIRSTKLEDSAMYFCASIWGFYGYTFGSGTRLTVV.

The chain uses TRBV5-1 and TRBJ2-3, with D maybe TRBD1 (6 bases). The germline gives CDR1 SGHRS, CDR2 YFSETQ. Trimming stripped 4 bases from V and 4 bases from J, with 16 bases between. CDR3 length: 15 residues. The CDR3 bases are TGCGCCAGCAGCGAAGAGGGGGTTCAGGCAGATACGCAGTATTTT. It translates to CASSEEGVQADTQYF.

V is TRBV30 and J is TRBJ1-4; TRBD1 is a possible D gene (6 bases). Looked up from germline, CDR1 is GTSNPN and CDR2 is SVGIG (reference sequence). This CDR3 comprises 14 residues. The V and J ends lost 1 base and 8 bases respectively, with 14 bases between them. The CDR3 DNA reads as TGTGCCTGGAGTGATGACAGGTTGGGGGAAAAACTGTTTTTT. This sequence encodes CAWSDDRLGEKLFF.

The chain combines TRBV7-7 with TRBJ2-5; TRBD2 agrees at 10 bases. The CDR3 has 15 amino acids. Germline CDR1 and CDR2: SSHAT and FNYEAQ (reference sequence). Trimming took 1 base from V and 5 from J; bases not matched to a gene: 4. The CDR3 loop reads CASSLGSGGTETQYF. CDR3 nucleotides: TGTGCCAGCAGCTTAGGTAGCGGGGGGACGGAGACCCAGTACTTC.

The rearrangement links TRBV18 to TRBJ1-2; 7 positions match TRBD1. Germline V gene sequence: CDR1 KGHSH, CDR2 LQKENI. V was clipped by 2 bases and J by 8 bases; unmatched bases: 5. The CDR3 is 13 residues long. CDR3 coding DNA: TGTGCCAGCTCACCAGGGACAGCGGGGGGCTACACCTTC. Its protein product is CASSPGTAGGYTF. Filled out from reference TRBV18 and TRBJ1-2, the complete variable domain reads NAGVMQNPRHLVRRRGQEARLRCSPMKGHSHVYWYRQLPEEGLKFMVYLQKENIIDESGMPKERFSAEFPKEGPSILRIQQVVRGDSAAYFCASSPGTAGGYTFGSGTRLTVV.

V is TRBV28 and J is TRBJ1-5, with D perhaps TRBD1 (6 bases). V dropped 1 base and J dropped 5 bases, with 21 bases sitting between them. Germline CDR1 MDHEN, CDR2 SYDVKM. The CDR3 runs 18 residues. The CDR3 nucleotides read TGTGCCAGCAGTTTATACCGGGGGCTAGGTTCGATGGATCAGCCCCAGCATTTT. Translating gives CASSLYRGLGSMDQPQHF. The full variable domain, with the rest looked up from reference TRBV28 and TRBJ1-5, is DVKVTQSSRYLVKRTGEKVFLECVQDMDHENMFWYRQDPGLGLRLIYFSYDVKMKEKGDIPEGYSVSREKKERFSLILESASTNQTSMYLCASSLYRGLGSMDQPQHFGDGTRLSIL.

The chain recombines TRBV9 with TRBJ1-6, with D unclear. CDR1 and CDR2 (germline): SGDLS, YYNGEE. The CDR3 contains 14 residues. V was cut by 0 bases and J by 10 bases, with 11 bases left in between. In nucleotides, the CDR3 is TGTGCCAGCAGCGTAGCTACCGAAGGATCACCCCTCCACTTT. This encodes CASSVATEGSPLHF.

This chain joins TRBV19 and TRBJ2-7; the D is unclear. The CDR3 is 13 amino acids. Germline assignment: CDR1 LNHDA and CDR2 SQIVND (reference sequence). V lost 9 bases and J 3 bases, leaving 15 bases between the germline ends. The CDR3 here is CASSRPGLYEQYF. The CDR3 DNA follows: TGTGCCAGCAGCAGACCTGGGCTCTACGAGCAGTACTTC.

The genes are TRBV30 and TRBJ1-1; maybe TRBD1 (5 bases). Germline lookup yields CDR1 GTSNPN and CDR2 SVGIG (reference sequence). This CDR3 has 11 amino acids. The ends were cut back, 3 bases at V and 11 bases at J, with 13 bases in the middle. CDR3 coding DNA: TGTGCCTGGAGCCCACGACAGAGGGCTTTCTTT. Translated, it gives CAWSPRQRAFF.

The CDR3 here is CASSQGGAGGIDEQFF. Here the CDR3 DNA reads TGCGCCAGCAGCCAAGGGGGAGCGGGGGGGATAGATGAGCAGTTCTTC. The chain is built from TRBV4-3 and TRBJ2-1; 10 bases align to TRBD2. The CDR3 is 16 amino acids. J was trimmed by 8 bases and V by 1 base; bases with no gene match: 8. Germline V gene lookup returns CDR1 LGHNA and CDR2 YSLEER.

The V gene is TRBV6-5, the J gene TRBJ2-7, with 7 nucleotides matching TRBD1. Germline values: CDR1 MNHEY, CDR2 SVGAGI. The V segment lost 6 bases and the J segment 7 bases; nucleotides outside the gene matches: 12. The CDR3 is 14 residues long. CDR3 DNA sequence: TGTGCCAGCAGCAGAGGGACAGTCCCTCGGGAGCAGTACTTC. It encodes CASSRGTVPREQYF.

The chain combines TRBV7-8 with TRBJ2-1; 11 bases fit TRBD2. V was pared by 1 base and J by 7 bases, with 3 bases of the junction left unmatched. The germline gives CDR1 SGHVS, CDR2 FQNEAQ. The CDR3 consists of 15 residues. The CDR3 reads CASSLGSSGGNEQFF. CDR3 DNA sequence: TGTGCCAGCAGCTTAGGGTCTAGCGGGGGGAATGAGCAGTTCTTC.

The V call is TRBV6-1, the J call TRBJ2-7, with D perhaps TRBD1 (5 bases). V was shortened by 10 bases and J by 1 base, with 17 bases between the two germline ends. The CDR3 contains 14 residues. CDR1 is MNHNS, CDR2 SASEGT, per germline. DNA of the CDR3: TGTGCCATCCGGACATCCAAGGGGTCCTACGAGCAGTACTTC. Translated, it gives CAIRTSKGSYEQYF.

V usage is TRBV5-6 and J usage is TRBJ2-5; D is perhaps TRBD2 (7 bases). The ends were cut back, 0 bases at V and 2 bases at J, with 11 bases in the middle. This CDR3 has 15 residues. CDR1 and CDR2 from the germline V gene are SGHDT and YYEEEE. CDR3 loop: CASSLVAGAQETQYF. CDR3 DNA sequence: TGTGCCAGCAGCTTGGTTGCGGGGGCACAAGAGACCCAGTACTTC.

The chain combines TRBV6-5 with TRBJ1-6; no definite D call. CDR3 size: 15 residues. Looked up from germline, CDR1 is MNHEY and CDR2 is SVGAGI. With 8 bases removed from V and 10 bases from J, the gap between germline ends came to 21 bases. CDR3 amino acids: CASRTRAQTTSPLHF. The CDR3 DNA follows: TGTGCCAGCCGCACCCGGGCCCAGACCACGTCACCCCTCCACTTT.

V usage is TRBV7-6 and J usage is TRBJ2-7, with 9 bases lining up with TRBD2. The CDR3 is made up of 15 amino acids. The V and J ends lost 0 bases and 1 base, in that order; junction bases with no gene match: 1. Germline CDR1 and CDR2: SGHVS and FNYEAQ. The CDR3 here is CASSLAAGGSYEQYF. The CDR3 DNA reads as TGTGCCAGCAGCTTAGCGGCGGGGGGGTCCTACGAGCAGTACTTC.

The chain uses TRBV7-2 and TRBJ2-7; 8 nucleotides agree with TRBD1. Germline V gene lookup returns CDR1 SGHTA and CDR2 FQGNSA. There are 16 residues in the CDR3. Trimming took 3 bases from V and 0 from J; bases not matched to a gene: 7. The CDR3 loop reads CASSLNTGGYSYEQYF. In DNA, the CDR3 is TGTGCCAGCAGCTTGAATACAGGGGGTTACTCCTACGAGCAGTACTTC.

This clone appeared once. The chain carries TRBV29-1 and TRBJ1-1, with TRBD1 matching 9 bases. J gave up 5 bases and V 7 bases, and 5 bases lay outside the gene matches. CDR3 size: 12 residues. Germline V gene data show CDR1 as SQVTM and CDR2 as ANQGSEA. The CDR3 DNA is TGCAGCGCAACAGGGGGCAGGACTGAAGCTTTCTTT. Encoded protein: CSATGGRTEAFF.

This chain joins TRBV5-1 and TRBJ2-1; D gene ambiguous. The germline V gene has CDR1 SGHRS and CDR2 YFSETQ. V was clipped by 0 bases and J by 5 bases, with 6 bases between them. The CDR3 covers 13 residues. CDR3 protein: CASSLDYNNEQFF. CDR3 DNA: TGCGCCAGCAGCTTGGATTACAACAATGAGCAGTTCTTC.

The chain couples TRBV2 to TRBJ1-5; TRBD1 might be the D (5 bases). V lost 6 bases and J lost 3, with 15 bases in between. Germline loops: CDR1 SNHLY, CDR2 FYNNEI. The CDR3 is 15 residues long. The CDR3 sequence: CASSVGRQNNQPQHF. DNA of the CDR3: TGTGCCAGCAGCGTGGGACGGCAGAACAATCAGCCCCAGCATTTT.

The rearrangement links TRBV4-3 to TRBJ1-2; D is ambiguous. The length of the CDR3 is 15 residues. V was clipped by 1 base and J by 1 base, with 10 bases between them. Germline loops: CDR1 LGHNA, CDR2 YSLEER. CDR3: CASSQAWELNYGYTF. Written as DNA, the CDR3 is TGCGCCAGCAGCCAAGCCTGGGAACTTAACTATGGCTACACCTTC.

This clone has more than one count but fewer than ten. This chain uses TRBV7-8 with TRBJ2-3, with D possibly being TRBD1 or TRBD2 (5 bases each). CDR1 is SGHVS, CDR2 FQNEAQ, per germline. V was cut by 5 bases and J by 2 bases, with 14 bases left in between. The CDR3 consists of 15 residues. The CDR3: CASSPWDGDTDTQYF. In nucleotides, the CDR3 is TGTGCCAGCAGCCCTTGGGACGGAGACACAGATACGCAGTATTTT.

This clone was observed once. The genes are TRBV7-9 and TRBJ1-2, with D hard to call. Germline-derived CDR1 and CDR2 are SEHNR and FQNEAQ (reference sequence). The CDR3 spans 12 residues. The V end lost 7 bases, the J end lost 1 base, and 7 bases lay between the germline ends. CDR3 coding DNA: TGTGCCAGCACCCTGGGTAACTATGGCTACACCTTC. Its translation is CASTLGNYGYTF.

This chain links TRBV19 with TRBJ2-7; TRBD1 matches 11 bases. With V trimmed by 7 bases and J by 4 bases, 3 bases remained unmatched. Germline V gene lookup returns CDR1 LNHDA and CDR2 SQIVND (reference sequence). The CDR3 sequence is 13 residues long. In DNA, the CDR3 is TGTGCCAGTAACGGACAGGGGGCTTACGAGCAGTACTTC. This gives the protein CASNGQGAYEQYF.

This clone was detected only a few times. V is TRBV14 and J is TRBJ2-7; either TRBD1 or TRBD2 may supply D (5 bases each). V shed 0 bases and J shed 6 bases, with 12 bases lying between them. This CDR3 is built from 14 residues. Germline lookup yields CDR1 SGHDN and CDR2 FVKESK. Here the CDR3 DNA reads TGTGCCAGCAGCCAAGATTATGGGGACCCCGAGCAGTACTTC. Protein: CASSQDYGDPEQYF.

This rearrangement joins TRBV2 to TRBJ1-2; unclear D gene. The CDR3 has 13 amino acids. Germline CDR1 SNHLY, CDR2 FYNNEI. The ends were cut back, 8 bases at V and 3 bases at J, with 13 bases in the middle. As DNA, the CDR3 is TGTGCCAGCTTGAGCGGATCCTACTATGGCTACACCTTC. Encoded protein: CASLSGSYYGYTF. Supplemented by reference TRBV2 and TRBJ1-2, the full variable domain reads EPEVTQTPSHQVTQMGQEVILRCVPISNHLYFYWYRQILGQKVEFLVSFYNNEISEKSEIFDDQFSVERPDGSNFTLKIRSTKLEDSAMYFCASLSGSYYGYTFGSGTRLTVV.

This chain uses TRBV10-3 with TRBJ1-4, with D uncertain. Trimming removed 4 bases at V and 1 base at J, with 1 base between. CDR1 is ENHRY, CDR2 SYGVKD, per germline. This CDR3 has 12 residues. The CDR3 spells CAISGTNEKLFF. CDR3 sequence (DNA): TGTGCCATCAGTGGAACTAATGAAAAACTGTTTTTT.

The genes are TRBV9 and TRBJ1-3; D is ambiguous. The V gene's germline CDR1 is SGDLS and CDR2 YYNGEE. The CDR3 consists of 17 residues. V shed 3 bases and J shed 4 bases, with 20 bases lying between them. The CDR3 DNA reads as TGTGCCAGCAGCGGGGTCCACGTGGGTAGTTTAGGAAACACCATATATTTT. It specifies CASSGVHVGSLGNTIYF.